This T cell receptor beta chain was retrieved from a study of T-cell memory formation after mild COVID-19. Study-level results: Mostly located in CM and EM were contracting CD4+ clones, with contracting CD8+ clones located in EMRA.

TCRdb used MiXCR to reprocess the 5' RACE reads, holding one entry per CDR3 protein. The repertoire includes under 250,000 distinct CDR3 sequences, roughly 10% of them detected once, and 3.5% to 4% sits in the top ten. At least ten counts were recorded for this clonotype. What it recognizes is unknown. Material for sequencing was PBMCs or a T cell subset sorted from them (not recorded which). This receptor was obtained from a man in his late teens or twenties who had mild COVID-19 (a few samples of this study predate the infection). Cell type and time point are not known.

CDR3 nucleotides: TGTGCCAGCAGCTTAAGTCTAGCGGGGGCTGAGACCCAGTACTTC. It is translated as CASSLSLAGAETQYF. V usage is TRBV7-2 and J usage is TRBJ2-5, with 10 bases matching TRBD2. The CDR3 consists of 15 residues. J lost 5 bases, V lost 2 bases, and 5 bases had no gene match. Germline lookup yields CDR1 SGHTA and CDR2 FQGNSA.